Shown below are 26 T cell receptor beta chains from a single sample sequenced in a study of identical twins. TCRdb recomputed calls from the 5' RACE reads with MiXCR, one row per CDR3 protein. The sample lists approximately 500,000 distinct CDR3 sequences, approximately 25% occurring once. A further study also used this sample, focusing on T cells expressing NK-cell markers.

The sample consisted of CD4+ T cells sorted from blood. These receptor sequences come from a woman aged 18-30 years in good health.

The V and J genes are TRBV20-1 and TRBJ1-1, with D perhaps TRBD1 (5 bases). Germline-derived CDR1 and CDR2 are DFQATT and SNEGSKA (reference sequence). V was shortened by 6 bases and J by 1 base, with 12 bases between the two germline ends. The CDR3 loop spans 13 amino acids. Here the CDR3 reads CSAREGANTEAFF. CDR3 in DNA: TGCAGTGCGAGGGAAGGGGCGAACACTGAAGCTTTCTTT.

V usage is TRBV6-1 and J usage is TRBJ2-5; TRBD2 matches 14 bases. The V segment lost 6 bases and the J segment 4 bases; nucleotides outside the gene matches: 10. Germline CDR1 is MNHNS and CDR2 is SASEGT. The CDR3 extends over 17 amino acids. The CDR3 DNA reads as TGTGCCAGCAGCTCGGGGACTAGCGGGAGTCTGGCAGAGACCCAGTACTTC. It translates to CASSSGTSGSLAETQYF.

This clonotype was found a few times. J is TRBJ2-2 and V is TRBV7-2; D may be TRBD1 (6 bases). The ends were cut back, 5 bases at V and 8 bases at J, with 12 bases in the middle. Germline V gives CDR1 SGHTA, CDR2 FQGNSA. The CDR3 is 13 residues long. The CDR3 is CASSPSGEGELFF. The DNA of the CDR3 is TGTGCCAGCAGCCCATCAGGGGAAGGGGAGCTGTTTTTT.

The CDR3, as DNA: TGTGCCAGCAGCTTTCAGGGGTGGGGCATTCAGTACTTC. This translates into CASSFQGWGIQYF. V is TRBV5-4 and J is TRBJ2-4; D perhaps matches TRBD1 (6 bases). The CDR3 covers 13 residues. Germline V gives CDR1 SGHNT, CDR2 YYREEE (reference sequence). Trimming pared 2 bases from V and 9 bases from J, leaving 12 bases between.

This clonotype turned up a few times. The chain employs TRBV29-1 and TRBJ2-3, with D perhaps being TRBD1 or TRBD2 (6 bases each). This CDR3 is 16 amino acids long. The V and J ends lost 7 bases and 3 bases respectively, with 23 bases between them. The V gene's germline CDR1 is SQVTM and CDR2 ANQGSEA. CDR3 DNA: TGCAGCGGGGGGGCCCGGGGCGGTCAACTGACAGATACGCAGTATTTT. Translation: CSGGARGGQLTDTQYF.

V gene TRBV12-3 or TRBV12-4 combines with J gene TRBJ1-5, with unresolved D. V was trimmed by 2 bases and J by 0 bases, leaving 11 bases between them. The CDR3 runs 16 residues. Written as DNA, the CDR3 is TGTGCCAGCAGTTTAATGGGGTCTTCTAGCAATCAGCCCCAGCATTTT. Translation gives CASSLMGSSSNQPQHF.

This clonotype showed up just a few times. The chain recombines TRBV12-3 or TRBV12-4 with TRBJ1-1; D ambiguous. The CDR3 runs to 14 residues. V gave up 4 bases and J gave up 1 base, with 10 bases separating them. CDR3 region: CASSWSDRNTEAFF. In DNA, the CDR3 is TGTGCCAGCAGTTGGTCTGACCGGAACACTGAAGCTTTCTTT.

The rearrangement links TRBV11-1 to TRBJ1-2; D might be TRBD1 (6 bases). Germline CDR1 and CDR2: SGHAT and FQDESV (reference sequence). V was shortened by 2 bases and J by 4 bases, with 14 bases between the two germline ends. The CDR3 is 15 residues long. CDR3 DNA: TGTGCCAGCAGCTTATCCACAGGGAAAATCTATGGCTACACCTTC. It specifies CASSLSTGKIYGYTF.

This clonotype has more than one count but fewer than ten. The V gene is TRBV5-1, the J gene TRBJ2-3; TRBD1 matches 11 bases. J was trimmed by 0 bases and V by 4 bases; bases with no gene match: 4. The CDR3 runs to 16 residues. CDR1 is SGHRS and CDR2 is YFSETQ in the germline V gene. The CDR3 reads CASSRGQGGSTDTQYF. The CDR3, as DNA: TGCGCCAGCAGCCGGGGACAGGGGGGAAGCACAGATACGCAGTATTTT. The full variable domain, completed using reference TRBV5-1 and TRBJ2-3, is KAGVTQTPRYLIKTRGQQVTLSCSPISGHRSVSWYQQTPGQGLQFLFEYFSETQRNKGNFPGRFSGRQFSNSRSEMNVSTLELGDSALYLCASSRGQGGSTDTQYFGPGTRLTVL.

V gene TRBV24-1 combines with J gene TRBJ2-1; 10 bases line up with TRBD1. J lost 13 bases, V lost 3 bases, and 5 bases had no gene match. This CDR3 spans 13 amino acids. The germline gives CDR1 KGHDR, CDR2 SFDVKD. CDR3 residues: CATSDTGQGYQFF. The CDR3 coding sequence is TGTGCCACCAGTGATACGGGACAGGGGTACCAGTTCTTC.

This chain joins TRBV20-1 and TRBJ1-1, with a weak D call TRBD1 (6 bases). V lost 5 bases and J lost 3, with 10 bases in between. Germline CDR1 reads DFQATT; CDR2 reads SNEGSKA (reference sequence). The CDR3 contains 12 residues. As DNA, the CDR3 is TGCAGTGCTCTCGGACAGTACACTGAAGCTTTCTTT. This sequence encodes CSALGQYTEAFF.

This chain joins TRBV12-3 or TRBV12-4 and TRBJ2-3, with D unclear. This CDR3 has 13 residues. Between the trimmed V and J ends, which lost 4 bases and 6 bases, there was a span of 11 bases. In DNA, the CDR3 is TGTGCCAGCAGTTCCGCCCAGCTCGATACGCAGTATTTT. This gives the protein CASSSAQLDTQYF.

The genes are TRBV9 and TRBJ2-7; D is possibly TRBD1 (5 bases). V shed 3 bases and J shed 1 base, with 11 bases lying between them. Germline V gene data show CDR1 as SGDLS and CDR2 as YYNGEE. CDR3 length: 14 residues. The CDR3 loop is CASSDDSFSYEQYF. Written as DNA, the CDR3 is TGTGCCAGCAGCGACGACAGCTTTTCCTACGAGCAGTACTTC.

The gene calls are TRBV7-8 and TRBJ2-7, with a weak D call TRBD2 (5 bases). From germline, CDR1 is SGHVS and CDR2 FQNEAQ. The CDR3 length is 12 residues. Trimming left V 1 base short and J 8 bases short, with 9 bases between. The CDR3 coding sequence is TGTGCCAGCAGCTTAGAAAGGAGGAAGCAGTACTTC. It is translated as CASSLERRKQYF.

The chain links TRBV4-3 to TRBJ2-7, with 8 nucleotides matching TRBD1. CDR1 is LGHNA and CDR2 is YSLEER in the germline V gene. This CDR3 contains 15 residues. J was trimmed by 0 bases and V by 4 bases; bases with no gene match: 5. CDR3 DNA sequence: TGCGCCAGCAGCCCTACAGGGGGGAGCTCCTACGAGCAGTACTTC. It codes for CASSPTGGSSYEQYF.

This chain joins TRBV28 and TRBJ1-5, with D possibly being TRBD1 (6 bases). Germline V gene sequence: CDR1 MDHEN, CDR2 SYDVKM. The CDR3 length is 15 residues. V lost 4 bases and J 7 bases, leaving 17 bases between the germline ends. CDR3 region: CASSSVTGTSQPQHF. The CDR3 DNA is TGTGCCAGCAGTTCCGTAACAGGGACTAGCCAGCCCCAGCATTTT.

V gene TRBV11-2 combines with J gene TRBJ2-1, with 8 bases fitting TRBD2. The CDR3 loop spans 15 amino acids. The trim removed 4 bases at V and 5 bases at J, leaving 7 bases unmatched. Germline-derived CDR1 and CDR2 are SGHAT and FQNNGV. CDR3 in amino acids: CASSSSGSLDNEQFF. CDR3 in DNA: TGTGCCAGCAGCTCCAGCGGGAGTTTGGACAATGAGCAGTTCTTC.

This clonotype was counted only a few times. This sequence joins TRBV5-1 and TRBJ1-2; 7 bases fit TRBD1. Germline CDR1 is SGHRS and CDR2 is YFSETQ. The CDR3 extends over 16 amino acids. Germline trimming cut 4 bases from V and 6 bases from J; bases unmatched to any gene: 15. The CDR3 is CASSPQGNVLSDGYTF. The CDR3 DNA is TGCGCCAGCAGCCCACAGGGGAACGTTCTGTCGGATGGCTACACCTTC.

This clonotype was seen only a few times. The chain couples TRBV4-2 to TRBJ2-7, with 8 bases that match TRBD2. The CDR3 covers 15 residues. V was clipped by 0 bases and J by 4 bases; unmatched bases: 5. Germline V gene sequence: CDR1 LGHNA, CDR2 YNFKEQ. The CDR3 loop reads CASSQDPQRGYEQYF. DNA of the CDR3: TGTGCCAGCAGCCAAGATCCGCAGCGGGGGTACGAGCAGTACTTC.

This chain's CDR3 is CASSEASGSWEQYF. The CDR3 DNA reads TGTGCCAGCAGTGAGGCTAGCGGTTCTTGGGAGCAGTACTTC. The V gene is TRBV2, the J gene TRBJ2-7; 7 nucleotides align to TRBD2. Germline assignment: CDR1 SNHLY and CDR2 FYNNEI. The CDR3 has 14 amino acids. V lost 3 bases and J lost 7; bases outside the gene matches: 9.

A few counts support this clonotype. The chain employs TRBV7-2 and TRBJ2-1; TRBD2 aligns across 11 bases. Trimming at V came to 5 bases and at J to 2 bases, leaving 8 bases not matched to a gene. CDR3 size: 17 residues. The germline CDR1 and CDR2 sequences are SGHTA and FQGNSA. CDR3 DNA: TGTGCCAGCAGCCACGGGGGACTAGCGGATACCTACAATGAGCAGTTCTTC. It translates to CASSHGGLADTYNEQFF.

The V gene is TRBV19, the J gene TRBJ2-1, with TRBD2 as a possible D gene (6 bases). This CDR3 region has 15 residues. Trimming stripped 6 bases from V and 3 bases from J, with 15 bases between. The germline V gene encodes CDR1 LNHDA and CDR2 SQIVND (reference sequence). The CDR3: CASRTTGAHYNEQFF. CDR3 nucleotide sequence: TGTGCCAGTAGAACAACGGGAGCCCACTACAATGAGCAGTTCTTC.

This clonotype was counted a few times. The V gene is TRBV15, the J gene TRBJ2-2; 13 nucleotides line up with TRBD2. CDR3 length: 15 amino acids. J gave up 7 bases and V 8 bases, and 7 bases lay outside the gene matches. Germline V lookup: CDR1 LNHNV, CDR2 YYDKDF (reference sequence). CDR3 protein: CATRTSGRAFGELFF. DNA for the CDR3: TGTGCCACCCGTACTAGCGGGAGGGCCTTCGGGGAGCTGTTTTTT.

This clonotype counts as medium-sized. The chain uses TRBV12-3 or TRBV12-4 and TRBJ1-2; D might be TRBD1 (5 bases). Deletions cut 8 bases from V and 4 bases from J, with 8 bases between. The CDR3 is 11 amino acids. This CDR3 is CASGAAYGYTF. In nucleotides, the CDR3 is TGTGCCAGCGGGGCCGCCTATGGCTACACCTTC.

As for this clonotype: Germline and junction disagree at one end, which may indicate a read error. The CDR3: CACSFPSGTSGVVETQYF. The CDR3 nucleotides are TGTGCCTGCAGTTTCCCAAGCGGTACCTCTGGGGTAGTGGAGACCCAGTACTTC. The chain couples TRBV12-3 or TRBV12-4 to TRBJ2-5, with D maybe TRBD2 (5 bases). CDR3 length equals 18 residues.

This clonotype was detected only a few times. V usage is TRBV9 and J usage is TRBJ2-1; the match to TRBD2 covers 7 bases. CDR3 length: 16 residues. Trimming at V came to 4 bases and at J to 1 base, leaving 8 bases not matched to a gene. From germline, CDR1 is SGDLS and CDR2 YYNGEE. This CDR3 reads CASSPHGLVSYNEQFF. CDR3 nucleotide sequence: TGTGCCAGCAGCCCCCACGGACTAGTGTCCTACAATGAGCAGTTCTTC.